This T cell receptor (beta chain) was recovered during a study of T-cell memory formation after mild COVID-19. The wider study: The study found TCR clusters largely donor specific.

The ends were cut back, 6 bases at V and 4 bases at J, with 3 bases in the middle. CDR1 and CDR2 (germline): SGHTA, FQGNSA. This CDR3 spans 11 amino acids. Study-wide results and limits: While clones contracting from day 15 to 85 were balanced between CD4 and CD8, later expanders leaned CD4+. In pre-infection memory, a portion of responding clones appeared, which suggested that cross-reactive memory joined. Proof of SARS-CoV-2 specificity was absent for the second-wave clones that crested on day 37.

TCRdb re-derived calls from the 5' RACE reads in MiXCR, one entry per CDR3 protein. The table has about 360,000 distinct CDR3 sequences, approximately 15% seen once; the top ten hold 20% to 25%. In its sample, this clonotype was seen many times. The antigen is unknown. The sample taken for sequencing was PBMCs or a T cell subset sorted from them (not recorded which). The rearrangement uses TRBV7-2 and TRBJ1-4; no definite D call. This TCR came from a man between 18 and 29 years old who had mild COVID-19 (a few samples of this study predate the infection). Cell type and time point are not known. CDR3 DNA sequence: TGTGCCAGCAGACTTAATGAAAAACTGTTTTTT. Protein: CASRLNEKLFF.